This T cell receptor (beta chain) was observed in a study of cytomegalovirus exposure and HLA in healthy donors. Amplification used 60 Vbeta primers and 13 Jbeta primers. Profiling relied on immunoSEQ multiplex PCR, and the TCRdb table lists in-frame clones only, not all of them. The sample comprises 85,000 to 100,000 clones, approximately 80% of which are singletons, and around 3.4% rests with the top ten. The J segment lost 4 bases and the V segment lost 0 bases, leaving 1 base of the junction unmatched. The CDR3 is 15 amino acids. Germline values: CDR1 LGHNA, CDR2 YNFKEQ. The genes are TRBV4-2 and TRBJ2-7, with 12 bases identical to TRBD2. The receptor comes from a man aged 40-55 years in good health and CMV-seronegative. The sample taken for sequencing was PBMCs. The CDR3 protein is CASSQETSGGYEQYF. The CDR3 DNA reads TGTGCCAGCAGCCAAGAGACTAGCGGGGGTTACGAGCAGTACTTC.